Listed here are 26 T cell receptor beta chains from one sample, sequenced in a study of T cells in tuberculosis. TCRdb keeps only in-frame clones here, not all; method: immunoSEQ multiplex PCR. The table has over 40,000 clones, roughly 96% seen once; the top ten hold around 7%. The sample was PBMCs. The source is a donor aged 10-29 years with latent tuberculosis or without tuberculosis infection.

The chain carries TRBV27 and TRBJ1-1; D is ambiguous. Trimming pared 2 bases from V and 0 bases from J, leaving 7 bases between. There are 14 residues in the CDR3. From germline, CDR1 is MNHEY and CDR2 SMNVEV (reference sequence). The CDR3 loop reads CASSLSLMNTEAFF. CDR3 coding DNA: TGTGCCAGCAGTTTAAGCTTAATGAACACTGAAGCTTTCTTT.

The chain employs TRBV27 and TRBJ2-7; 8 nucleotides align to TRBD1. With 10 bases clipped from V and 2 bases from J, the junction kept 13 bases outside the gene matches. Germline-derived CDR1 and CDR2 are MNHEY and SMNVEV (reference sequence). The CDR3 extends over 15 amino acids. The CDR3 DNA sequence: TGTGCCACTACCCTAGACAGGGGACATGCCTACGAGCAGTACTTC. Translation gives CATTLDRGHAYEQYF.

The chain couples TRBV5-1 to TRBJ2-1; the match to TRBD2 covers 11 bases. Germline values: CDR1 SGHRS, CDR2 YFSETQ. The CDR3 consists of 15 residues. The V segment lost 3 bases and the J segment 5 bases; nucleotides outside the gene matches: 4. The CDR3 bases are TGCGCCAGCAGCTCGACTAGCGGGATCCACAATGAGCAGTTCTTC. It translates to CASSSTSGIHNEQFF.

The V call is TRBV6-5, the J call TRBJ2-4, with TRBD2 as a possible D gene (5 bases). Germline CDR1 and CDR2: MNHEY and SVGAGI. Trimming pared 5 bases from V and 9 bases from J, leaving 14 bases between. This CDR3 comprises 13 residues. The chain's CDR3 is CASSPRRESIQYF. The CDR3 region has the DNA TGTGCCAGCAGTCCTAGAAGGGAGAGCATTCAGTACTTC.

The V and J genes are TRBV9 and TRBJ1-5; possible D gene TRBD1, 5 bases. The CDR3 totals 15 residues. The germline V gene has CDR1 SGDLS and CDR2 YYNGEE. Trimming pared 3 bases from V and 6 bases from J, leaving 16 bases between. Here the CDR3 DNA reads TGTGCCAGCAGCGCCGGGACTGCCATTGCTCAGCCCCAGCATTTT. Protein: CASSAGTAIAQPQHF.

The CDR3 protein is CASSPRFYGYTF. Written as DNA, the CDR3 is TGTGCCAGCAGTCCACGGTTCTATGGCTACACCTTC. This chain connects TRBV6-1 to TRBJ1-2, with no clear D. Germline V gene sequence: CDR1 MNHNS, CDR2 SASEGT. CDR3 length: 12 residues. Trimming cost V 5 bases and J 4 bases, with 8 bases left between them.

V usage is TRBV5-8 and J usage is TRBJ2-1; TRBD2 aligns across 8 bases. The CDR3 has 16 residues. CDR1 SGHTS and CDR2 YDEGEE come from the germline V gene. V dropped 4 bases and J dropped 1; count of bases not matched to a gene: 7. DNA for the CDR3: TGTGCCAGCAGCCTCGACGGGGGGGCTTCCTACAATGAGCAGTTCTTC. Its protein is CASSLDGGASYNEQFF. The variable domain in full, completed from reference TRBV5-8 and TRBJ2-1, reads EAGVTQSPTHLIKTRGQQATLRCSPISGHTSVYWYQQALGLGLQFLLWYDEGEERNRGNFPPRFSGRQFPNYSSELNVNALELEDSALYLCASSLDGGASYNEQFFGPGTRLTVL.

In this sample, this clone turned up a few times. The rearrangement joins TRBV27 to TRBJ1-6, with 9 bases lining up with TRBD1. This CDR3 comprises 15 residues. The germline CDR1 and CDR2 sequences are MNHEY and SMNVEV (reference sequence). After removal of 3 bases from V and 10 bases from J, the junction contained 7 bases not matched to a gene. CDR3 in DNA: TGTGCCAGCAGTTTGGGACAGGGATTAGGGTCACCCCTCCACTTT. This encodes CASSLGQGLGSPLHF.

In this sample, this clone turned up once. The rearrangement joins TRBV6-5 to TRBJ1-2; no firm D call. CDR1 is MNHEY and CDR2 is SVGAGI in the germline V gene. The CDR3 consists of 12 residues. V gave up 5 bases and J gave up 4 bases, with 8 bases separating them. The CDR3 spells CASSPRGYGYTF. The CDR3 DNA sequence: TGTGCCAGCAGTCCTCGGGGCTATGGCTACACCTTC.

J is TRBJ2-1 and V is TRBV5-1; D perhaps matches TRBD2 (6 bases). Per the germline V gene, CDR1 is SGHRS and CDR2 is YFSETQ. V dropped 3 bases and J dropped 0 bases, with 10 bases sitting between them. The CDR3 is 15 amino acids. In nucleotides, the CDR3 is TGCGCCAGCAGCTCCGGGGGAGGCTCCTACAATGAGCAGTTCTTC. This encodes CASSSGGGSYNEQFF.

This clone has just one count. The chain joins TRBV5-1 to TRBJ2-7, with 10 nucleotides matching TRBD1. Germline V gene sequence: CDR1 SGHRS, CDR2 YFSETQ. The CDR3 has 15 amino acids. J gave up 0 bases and V 4 bases, and 4 bases lay outside the gene matches. CDR3 sequence: CASSDRQGASYEQYF. In nucleotides, the CDR3 is TGCGCCAGCAGCGACCGACAGGGGGCCTCCTACGAGCAGTACTTC. The whole variable domain, filled in from reference TRBV5-1 and TRBJ2-7, reads KAGVTQTPRYLIKTRGQQVTLSCSPISGHRSVSWYQQTPGQGLQFLFEYFSETQRNKGNFPGRFSGRQFSNSRSEMNVSTLELGDSALYLCASSDRQGASYEQYFGPGTRLTVT.

The chain joins TRBV6-5 to TRBJ2-3; D possibly corresponds to TRBD1 (5 bases). The CDR3 length is 13 residues. V dropped 6 bases and J dropped 2 bases, with 9 bases sitting between them. CDR1 is MNHEY, CDR2 SVGAGI, per germline. CDR3 amino acids: CASRSTVTDTQYF. CDR3 in DNA: TGTGCCAGCAGGTCGACAGTCACAGATACGCAGTATTTT.

V and J are TRBV27 and TRBJ2-3, with D possibly being TRBD1 (6 bases). The CDR3 totals 17 residues. Germline V gives CDR1 MNHEY, CDR2 SMNVEV (reference sequence). Trimming left V 5 bases short and J 2 bases short, with 20 bases between. CDR3 coding DNA: TGTGCCAGCAGTCGGACAGCGAGCGCAACCTCCACAGATACGCAGTATTTT. This codes for CASSRTASATSTDTQYF.

V usage is TRBV11-3 and J usage is TRBJ2-4; D perhaps matches TRBD2 (7 bases). Germline V gives CDR1 SGHNT, CDR2 YENEEA. The CDR3 has 16 residues. V lost 1 base and J lost 5, with 15 bases in between. The CDR3 DNA follows: TGTGCCAGCAGCTTAGGATCAGGGGAGGGTCAAAACATTCAGTACTTC. It translates to CASSLGSGEGQNIQYF.

The J gene is TRBJ1-1, the V gene TRBV19, with D possibly TRBD1 on 5 matching bases. The CDR3 spans 13 residues. V was cut by 6 bases and J by 1 base, with 9 bases left in between. Germline V gene data show CDR1 as LNHDA and CDR2 as SQIVND (reference sequence). The CDR3 here is CASRQQENTEAFF. The CDR3 DNA sequence: TGTGCCAGTAGGCAACAGGAGAACACTGAAGCTTTCTTT.

The chain recombines TRBV7-9 with TRBJ2-7, with 8 bases matching TRBD2. V lost 8 bases and J lost 6; bases outside the gene matches: 3. CDR3 length equals 11 residues. Germline-derived CDR1 and CDR2 are SEHNR and FQNEAQ (reference sequence). As DNA, the CDR3 is TGTGCCAGCTCAGCGGGAGTCGAGCAGTACTTC. It specifies CASSAGVEQYF.

This chain connects TRBV30 to TRBJ1-1; D may be TRBD1 (5 bases). This CDR3 has 13 residues. V was pared by 7 bases and J by 3 bases, with 15 bases between. CDR1 is GTSNPN, CDR2 SVGIG, per germline (reference sequence). CDR3 in DNA: TGTGCCTTGGATAGGGTAGGGGACACTGAAGCTTTCTTT. Translated, it gives CALDRVGDTEAFF.

The J gene is TRBJ2-7, the V gene TRBV6-6; TRBD1 aligns across 7 bases. CDR1 is MNHNY, CDR2 SVGAGI, per germline (reference sequence). The CDR3 runs to 12 residues. J lost 9 bases, V lost 8 bases, and 10 bases had no gene match. This chain's CDR3 is CASGDRDDGQYF. CDR3 coding DNA: TGTGCCAGCGGCGACAGGGACGATGGGCAGTACTTC.

The chain has TRBV6-5 and TRBJ2-3, with TRBD2 as a possible D gene (5 bases). V was trimmed by 2 bases and J by 2 bases, leaving 8 bases between them. Looked up from germline, CDR1 is MNHEY and CDR2 is SVGAGI. The CDR3 sequence is 14 residues long. CDR3 region: CASSYEGFTDTQYF. DNA for the CDR3: TGTGCCAGCAGTTACGAGGGCTTCACAGATACGCAGTATTTT.

The chain uses TRBV14 and TRBJ1-1; D perhaps matches TRBD1 (6 bases). Germline V gene sequence: CDR1 SGHDN, CDR2 FVKESK. The V end was cut by 4 bases, the J end by 4 bases, with 16 bases between. There are 15 residues in the CDR3. CDR3: CASSPPKGVGTEAFF. CDR3 in DNA: TGTGCCAGCAGCCCACCTAAGGGGGTGGGCACTGAAGCTTTCTTT. The whole variable domain, remainder taken from reference TRBV14 and TRBJ1-1, is EAGVTQFPSHSVIEKGQTVTLRCDPISGHDNLYWYRRVMGKEIKFLLHFVKESKQDESGMPNNRFLAERTGGTYSTLKVQPAELEDSGVYFCASSPPKGVGTEAFFGQGTRLTVV.

The rearrangement links TRBV5-4 to TRBJ1-1; TRBD1 might be the D (5 bases). The CDR3 is 14 residues long. From germline, CDR1 is SGHNT and CDR2 YYREEE (reference sequence). Trimming shortened V by 3 bases and J by 1 base, and 10 bases separated the two germline ends. The CDR3 DNA sequence: TGTGCCAGCAGCTCCGGGGGGAAGAACACTGAAGCTTTCTTT. Translating gives CASSSGGKNTEAFF. The whole variable domain, filled in from reference TRBV5-4 and TRBJ1-1, reads ETGVTQSPTHLIKTRGQQVTLRCSSQSGHNTVSWYQQALGQGPQFIFQYYREEENGRGNFPPRFSGLQFPNYSSELNVNALELDDSALYLCASSSGGKNTEAFFGQGTRLTVV.

The J gene is TRBJ2-3, the V gene TRBV5-1; D is undetermined. The V end lost 0 bases, the J end lost 0 bases, and 8 bases lay between the germline ends. The CDR3 length is 15 residues. In germline, CDR1 is SGHRS, CDR2 YFSETQ. The CDR3 region is CASSLALGSTDTQYF. In nucleotides, the CDR3 is TGCGCCAGCAGCTTGGCTCTAGGTAGCACAGATACGCAGTATTTT.

The chain carries TRBV27 and TRBJ1-2; D call uncertain. The V gene's germline CDR1 is MNHEY and CDR2 SMNVEV (reference sequence). Deletions cut 6 bases from V and 5 bases from J, with 19 bases between. The CDR3 is 15 amino acids. The CDR3 region is CASSPKSGFPYGYTF. The CDR3, as DNA: TGTGCCAGCAGCCCAAAATCGGGGTTCCCATATGGCTACACCTTC.

The genes are TRBV6-5 and TRBJ1-1; perhaps TRBD1 as D (6 bases). This CDR3 is built from 15 residues. Per the germline V gene, CDR1 is MNHEY and CDR2 is SVGAGI. The V end was cut by 4 bases, the J end by 4 bases, with 16 bases between. DNA of the CDR3: TGTGCCAGCAGTTCCCGGACAGCCAGGGGCACTGAAGCTTTCTTT. Translated, it gives CASSSRTARGTEAFF.

The J gene is TRBJ2-7, the V gene TRBV5-1; 8 bases map to TRBD1. Germline CDR1 SGHRS, CDR2 YFSETQ. The V gene end was trimmed by 3 bases and the J gene end by 7 bases; junction bases not matched to a gene: 3. CDR3 size: 12 residues. CDR3 DNA: TGCGCCAGCAGCTCGACAGGGGAAGAGCAGTACTTC. Translated, it gives CASSSTGEEQYF.

This chain joins TRBV27 and TRBJ2-7; 7 positions match TRBD1. Germline values: CDR1 MNHEY, CDR2 SMNVEV (reference sequence). Trimming removed 6 bases from V and 3 bases from J; junction bases left unmatched: 5. This CDR3 is 13 amino acids long. CDR3 sequence: CASSHGTDYEQYF. In DNA, the CDR3 is TGTGCCAGCAGCCACGGGACAGACTACGAGCAGTACTTC.